What follows is one T cell receptor (beta chain) and its context. The CDR3 has 15 residues. CDR1 and CDR2 (germline): SGHDT, YYEEEE. V lost 5 bases, J lost 3 bases, and 17 bases lay in between. In the naive CD8 group, cells lacked CD45RO and were positively selected for CCR7, so terminally differentiated effector memory CD45RA+ cells were left out. The data are from a study of shared clonotypes between healthy human individuals. Looking at the study overall: There were three CD4 naive, three CD4 memory, two CD8 naive and one CD8 memory plates per donor.

Assay used: immunoSEQ multiplex PCR; TCRdb lists only in-frame clones, some missing. The table shows some 2,100,000 clones, with approximately 94% occurring only once. The sequencing sample was made of naive CD8+ T cells from PBMCs. V usage is TRBV5-6 and J usage is TRBJ1-1; D is uncertain. The sequence derives from a man between 18 and 29 years old in good health. Some clones in this sample may be carry-over from other donors' samples. CDR3 coding DNA: TGTGCCAGCAGACAGAAGGGCAGCGTTCACACTGAAGCTTTCTTT. Protein: CASRQKGSVHTEAFF.